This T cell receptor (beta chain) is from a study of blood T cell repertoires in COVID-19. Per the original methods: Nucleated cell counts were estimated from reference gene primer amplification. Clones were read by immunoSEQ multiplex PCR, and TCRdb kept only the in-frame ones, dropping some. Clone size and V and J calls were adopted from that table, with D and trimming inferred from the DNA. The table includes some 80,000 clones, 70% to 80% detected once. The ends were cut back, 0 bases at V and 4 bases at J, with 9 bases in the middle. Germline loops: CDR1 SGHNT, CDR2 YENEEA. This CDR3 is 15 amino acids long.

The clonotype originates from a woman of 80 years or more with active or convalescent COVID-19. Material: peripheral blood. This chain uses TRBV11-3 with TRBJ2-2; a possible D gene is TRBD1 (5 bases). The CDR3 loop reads CASSLDLQGTGELFF. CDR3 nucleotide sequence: TGTGCCAGCAGCTTAGACCTCCAGGGCACCGGGGAGCTGTTTTTT.